These 25 T cell receptor beta chains were all obtained from the same sample, sequenced in a study of regulatory T cells in long-lasting Graves disease. As to time point: persistent/refractory GD, antithyroid drugs over 5 years with positive TRAb. RNA from PBMCs was the source of the TCR library. Building of the TCR beta libraries involved iRepertoire HTBI primers and Arm-PCR of CDR3 regions. TCRdb reprocessed the multiplex PCR reads via MiXCR and lists one record per CDR3 protein. The sample lists roughly 470,000 distinct CDR3 sequences, around 20% occurring once. The input for sequencing was peripheral blood mononuclear cells (PBMCs), taken when the disease was refractory, from a patient treated with antithyroid drugs. Every receptor here comes from a female donor with Graves disease.

This clonotype has at least ten counts. V gene TRBV28 combines with J gene TRBJ1-5; TRBD1 matches at 9 bases. V was clipped by 6 bases and J by 1 base; unmatched bases: 4. The germline gives CDR1 MDHEN, CDR2 SYDVKM. This CDR3 region has 15 residues. The chain's CDR3 is CASRSGQGSNQPQHF. For the CDR3, the DNA is TGTGCCAGCAGATCGGGACAGGGAAGCAATCAGCCCCAGCATTTT. The full variable domain, its missing parts supplied by reference TRBV28 and TRBJ1-5, is DVKVTQSSRYLVKRTGEKVFLECVQDMDHENMFWYRQDPGLGLRLIYFSYDVKMKEKGDIPEGYSVSREKKERFSLILESASTNQTSMYLCASRSGQGSNQPQHFGDGTRLSIL.

CDR3: CASRSDRVTEAFF. CDR3 coding DNA: TGTGCCAGCAGGTCGGACAGGGTTACTGAAGCTTTCTTT. The chain uses TRBV6-1 and TRBJ1-1, with 8 bases fitting TRBD1. The CDR3 has 13 amino acids. The junction had 5 bases not matched to a gene; V was cut back by 6 bases and J by 5 bases. CDR1 MNHNS and CDR2 SASEGT come from the germline V gene.

This clonotype came up a few times. The chain combines TRBV6-1 with TRBJ1-1; the match to TRBD1 covers 10 bases. V was clipped by 8 bases and J by 0 bases; unmatched bases: 0. Per germline, CDR1 MNHNS and CDR2 SASEGT. This CDR3 is built from 13 residues. The CDR3 loop reads CASGQGVNTEAFF. CDR3 nucleotides: TGTGCCAGCGGACAGGGGGTGAACACTGAAGCTTTCTTT.

The rearrangement uses TRBV27 and TRBJ2-7; D may be TRBD1 or TRBD2 (5 bases each). Germline V gene lookup returns CDR1 MNHEY and CDR2 SMNVEV (reference sequence). Trimming cost V 2 bases and J 5 bases, with 16 bases left between them. The CDR3 runs to 15 residues. DNA for the CDR3: TGTGCCAGCAGTTTAGTCCAGGGAGTGGTAGACGAGCAGTACTTC. Its translation: CASSLVQGVVDEQYF.

The chain has TRBV14 and TRBJ2-5; D perhaps matches TRBD2 (5 bases). The CDR3 length is 14 residues. V dropped 4 bases and J dropped 1 base, with 10 bases sitting between them. Germline CDR1 and CDR2: SGHDN and FVKESK. For the CDR3, the DNA is TGTGCCAGCAGCCTATTGGGAGCCCAAGAGACCCAGTACTTC. It yields the protein CASSLLGAQETQYF.

This clonotype was picked up many times. The J gene is TRBJ2-7, the V gene TRBV28; TRBD1 aligns across 8 bases. The CDR3 spans 14 residues. V shed 1 base, J shed 4 bases, and the junction held 3 bases outside the gene matches. Per germline, CDR1 MDHEN and CDR2 SYDVKM. The CDR3 sequence is CASSLFGQGYEQYF. CDR3 coding DNA: TGTGCCAGCAGTTTATTTGGACAGGGTTACGAGCAGTACTTC.

This clonotype was counted many times. The V call is TRBV29-1, the J call TRBJ1-1; D unresolved. CDR3 length equals 10 residues. Germline V CDR1 and CDR2: SQVTM, ANQGSEA. The V end lost 7 bases, the J end lost 1 base, and 4 bases lay between the germline ends. CDR3 in DNA: TGCAGCGGTGAGAACACTGAAGCTTTCTTT. Amino acid sequence: CSGENTEAFF. The full variable domain, with the rest looked up from reference TRBV29-1 and TRBJ1-1, is SAVISQKPSRDICQRGTSLTIQCQVDSQVTMMFWYRQQPGQSLTLIATANQGSEATYESGFVIDKFPISRPNLTFSTLTVSNMSPEDSSIYLCSGENTEAFFGQGTRLTVV.

V usage is TRBV6-1 and J usage is TRBJ2-7; 9 nucleotides agree with TRBD1. CDR1 and CDR2 (germline): MNHNS, SASEGT. The CDR3 has 13 amino acids. V shed 6 bases and J 4 bases; nucleotides not matched to a gene: 4. CDR3 DNA: TGTGCCAGCAGCGACAGGGGGATTTACGAGCAGTACTTC. Amino acid sequence: CASSDRGIYEQYF.

This clonotype was observed a few times. The CDR3 is CASSSPVDTANYGYTF. Written as DNA, the CDR3 is TGTGCCAGCAGTTCCCCGGTAGACACAGCTAACTATGGCTACACCTTC. The chain employs TRBV28 and TRBJ1-2; D remains ambiguous. The V and J ends lost 4 bases and 0 bases respectively, with 15 bases between them. Germline loops: CDR1 MDHEN, CDR2 SYDVKM. CDR3 length equals 16 residues.

Many counts were recorded for this clonotype. The rearrangement links TRBV7-8 to TRBJ1-1, with D hard to call. The CDR3 runs 14 residues. The ends were cut back, 3 bases at V and 4 bases at J, with 12 bases in the middle. In germline, CDR1 is SGHVS, CDR2 FQNEAQ. The CDR3 loop reads CASSFIKPGTEAFF. The CDR3 region has the DNA TGTGCCAGCAGCTTTATTAAACCGGGCACTGAAGCTTTCTTT.

The chain links TRBV9 to TRBJ2-7; the D is unclear. The CDR3 totals 14 residues. Germline values: CDR1 SGDLS, CDR2 YYNGEE. V was pared by 2 bases and J by 2 bases, with 11 bases between. CDR3 sequence: CASSVQDGPYEQYF. DNA for the CDR3: TGTGCCAGCAGCGTCCAGGACGGCCCCTACGAGCAGTACTTC. Supplemented by reference TRBV9 and TRBJ2-7, the full variable domain reads DSGVTQTPKHLITATGQRVTLRCSPRSGDLSVYWYQQSLDQGLQFLIQYYNGEERAKGNILERFSAQQFPDLHSELNLSSLELGDSALYFCASSVQDGPYEQYFGPGTRLTVT.

This clonotype was seen at least ten times. The rearrangement uses TRBV7-2 and TRBJ1-6, with D maybe TRBD1 (6 bases). Germline assignment: CDR1 SGHTA and CDR2 FQGNSA. The CDR3 runs to 14 residues. V was shortened by 2 bases and J by 7 bases, with 9 bases between the two germline ends. Here the CDR3 DNA reads TGTGCCAGCAGCTTATGGGACACCAATTCACCCCTCCACTTT. Protein sequence: CASSLWDTNSPLHF.

The chain joins TRBV5-1 to TRBJ2-7; D is ambiguous. The CDR3 extends over 12 amino acids. Trimming took off 1 base at V and 7 bases at J, with 9 bases between the two ends. Germline V lookup: CDR1 SGHRS, CDR2 YFSETQ. CDR3 protein: CASSLRREEQYF. DNA of the CDR3: TGCGCCAGCAGCTTGAGACGTGAAGAGCAGTACTTC.

This clonotype has ten or more counts. The CDR3 loop is CASSLDRGTEAFF. CDR3 DNA: TGTGCCAGCAGCTTAGATCGGGGGACTGAAGCTTTCTTT. The J gene is TRBJ1-1, the V gene TRBV7-3; D is perhaps TRBD1 (5 bases). The CDR3 runs 13 residues. V lost 2 bases to trimming and J lost 5 bases, with 9 bases between them. Germline V CDR1 and CDR2: SGHTA, FQGTGA.

This chain uses TRBV19 with TRBJ2-2, with TRBD2 matching 9 bases. The CDR3 spans 18 residues. Trimming removed 0 bases from V and 6 bases from J; junction bases left unmatched: 11. Germline V lookup: CDR1 LNHDA, CDR2 SQIVND (reference sequence). The CDR3 DNA reads TGTGCCAGTAGTATAGATCCTAGCGGGGATTTTCGAGCCGGGGAGCTGTTTTTT. The encoded protein is CASSIDPSGDFRAGELFF.

Many counts were recorded for this clonotype. V gene TRBV7-2 combines with J gene TRBJ2-2; tentative D call: TRBD2 (5 bases). Germline CDR1 and CDR2: SGHTA and FQGNSA. Trimming removed 6 bases from V and 2 bases from J, with 13 bases in between. The CDR3 length is 15 residues. CDR3 amino acids: CASSLVRGNTGELFF. In DNA, the CDR3 is TGTGCCAGCAGTCTCGTACGGGGAAACACCGGGGAGCTGTTTTTT.

This clonotype was counted between two and nine times. The V call is TRBV9, the J call TRBJ2-2; 7 bases map to TRBD2. Germline trimming cut 3 bases from V and 1 base from J; bases unmatched to any gene: 3. The CDR3 loop spans 15 amino acids. CDR1 and CDR2 (germline): SGDLS, YYNGEE. The CDR3 DNA is TGTGCCAGCAGCGGAGCGGGACTGAACACCGGGGAGCTGTTTTTT. Its protein product is CASSGAGLNTGELFF.

The chain employs TRBV4-1 and TRBJ2-2, with D unresolved. Per germline, CDR1 MGHRA and CDR2 YSYEKL. The CDR3 runs to 13 residues. V lost 8 bases and J 6 bases, leaving 13 bases between the germline ends. CDR3 bases: TGCGCCAGCGCCCAGCACATGGCCGGGGAGCTGTTTTTT. Translation gives CASAQHMAGELFF.

V and J are TRBV24-1 and TRBJ1-5; no clear D. V lost 5 bases and J 0 bases, leaving 7 bases between the germline ends. Germline V gives CDR1 KGHDR, CDR2 SFDVKD. The CDR3 is 14 amino acids. CDR3 sequence (DNA): TGTGCCACCAGTGGCCAGATTAGCAATCAGCCCCAGCATTTT. Translation gives CATSGQISNQPQHF.

This clonotype occurred many times. The V and J genes are TRBV29-1 and TRBJ2-2; 7 bases fit TRBD1. The trim removed 7 bases at V and 3 bases at J, leaving 8 bases unmatched. The germline gives CDR1 SQVTM, CDR2 ANQGSEA. CDR3 length: 14 residues. This CDR3 reads CSAPDRTDTGELFF. DNA of the CDR3: TGCAGCGCCCCGGACAGGACGGACACCGGGGAGCTGTTTTTT.

There are a few counts of this clonotype. This chain joins TRBV7-8 and TRBJ1-2; a weak D match, TRBD1 (6 bases). The ends were cut back, 4 bases at V and 3 bases at J, with 12 bases in the middle. CDR1 SGHVS and CDR2 FQNEAQ come from the germline V gene. The CDR3 sequence is 14 residues long. In DNA form, the CDR3 reads TGTGCCAGCAGCTCAAACAGGGTGGACTATGGCTACACCTTC. Protein product: CASSSNRVDYGYTF.

This sequence joins TRBV9 and TRBJ2-7, with no clear D. This CDR3 spans 14 amino acids. Germline values: CDR1 SGDLS, CDR2 YYNGEE. Trimming took 0 bases from V and 6 from J, leaving 13 bases between them. The CDR3 reads CASSVEPIEVEQYF. The CDR3 nucleotides are TGTGCCAGCAGCGTAGAACCGATTGAGGTCGAGCAGTACTTC.

The sample holds a few counts of this clonotype. This chain links TRBV19 with TRBJ2-2; D is undetermined. This CDR3 is built from 16 residues. Germline V CDR1 and CDR2: LNHDA, SQIVND (reference sequence). V was pared by 3 bases and J by 0 bases, with 11 bases between. CDR3 residues: CASSILTPTNTGELFF. The CDR3 coding sequence is TGTGCCAGTAGTATTTTGACGCCAACGAACACCGGGGAGCTGTTTTTT.

The chain uses TRBV29-1 and TRBJ2-5; D possibly corresponds to TRBD2 (5 bases). Trimming pared 1 base from V and 4 bases from J, leaving 16 bases between. From germline, CDR1 is SQVTM and CDR2 ANQGSEA. This CDR3 has 15 amino acids. CDR3 in amino acids: CSVEGSWRSGETQYF. The DNA for the CDR3 is TGCAGCGTTGAAGGGAGTTGGAGGTCGGGAGAGACCCAGTACTTC.

This clonotype came up many times. The chain is built from TRBV3-1 and TRBJ2-7, with D possibly being TRBD2 (5 bases). The CDR3 sequence is 15 residues long. In germline, CDR1 is LGHDT, CDR2 YNNKEL (reference sequence). Trimming removed 3 bases from V and 2 bases from J, with 14 bases in between. This chain's CDR3 is CASSQPGTLAYEQYF. The CDR3 nucleotides read TGTGCCAGCAGCCAGCCGGGAACGCTGGCCTACGAGCAGTACTTC.